One sample yielded the 20 T cell receptor beta chains listed below, sequenced in a study of memory CD4+ T cells and cytomegalovirus serostatus. Single viable CD3+CD4+CD8-CD45RO+ cells were sorted as the memory CD4+ T cells. The assay was immunoSEQ multiplex PCR, and TCRdb's table has in-frame clones only and misses some. The sample includes over 60,000 clones, 82% of them seen just once. The sample consisted of memory CD4+ T cells from blood. These TCRs come from an adult in good health and CMV-seronegative.

V is TRBV20-1 and J is TRBJ1-1; D gene uncertain. CDR3 length: 11 amino acids. The V gene's germline CDR1 is DFQATT and CDR2 SNEGSKA (reference sequence). Trimming cost V 8 bases and J 4 bases, with 11 bases left between them. The CDR3 loop reads CSNTDATEAFF. DNA of the CDR3: TGCAGTAATACCGACGCCACTGAAGCTTTCTTT.

The CDR3 DNA sequence: TGTGCCAGCAGCGTAGAAGGACAGATAACCGGGGAGCTGTTTTTT. It translates to CASSVEGQITGELFF. The chain uses TRBV9 and TRBJ2-2; a weak D match, TRBD1 (6 bases). Trimming pared 0 bases from V and 5 bases from J, leaving 11 bases between. The CDR3 totals 15 residues. In germline, CDR1 is SGDLS, CDR2 YYNGEE.

V is TRBV28 and J is TRBJ1-5; D may be TRBD1 (6 bases). The germline gives CDR1 MDHEN, CDR2 SYDVKM. V was trimmed by 5 bases and J by 2 bases, leaving 13 bases between them. The CDR3 is 15 amino acids. The CDR3 spells CASSPTGVGNQPQHF. Here the CDR3 DNA reads TGTGCCAGCAGTCCGACAGGCGTAGGCAATCAGCCCCAGCATTTT.

The V gene is TRBV15, the J gene TRBJ2-1; 12 bases map to TRBD2. CDR1 LNHNV and CDR2 YYDKDF come from the germline V gene (reference sequence). The junction had 3 bases not matched to a gene; V was cut back by 5 bases and J by 4 bases. The CDR3 is 15 amino acids. The CDR3 region has the DNA TGTGCCACCAGCGGCGGGACTAGCGGGTACAATGAGCAGTTCTTC. This translates into CATSGGTSGYNEQFF. The entire variable domain, with the rest obtained from reference TRBV15 and TRBJ2-1, is as follows: DAMVIQNPRYQVTQFGKPVTLSCSQTLNHNVMYWYQQKSSQAPKLLFHYYDKDFNNEADTPDNFQSRRPNTSFCFLDIRSPGLGDTAMYLCATSGGTSGYNEQFFGPGTRLTVL.

V and J are TRBV30 and TRBJ2-3, with 9 bases that match TRBD2. The CDR3 loop spans 15 amino acids. V lost 7 bases, J lost 2 bases, and 10 bases stayed unmatched. CDR1 GTSNPN and CDR2 SVGIG come from the germline V gene (reference sequence). The CDR3: CASARGGGFTDTQYF. The CDR3 DNA is TGTGCCTCGGCACGCGGGGGGGGGTTCACAGATACGCAGTATTTT.

The chain has TRBV18 and TRBJ2-3, with 8 bases that match TRBD1. J lost 4 bases, V lost 8 bases, and 2 bases had no gene match. The CDR3 runs 12 residues. From germline, CDR1 is KGHSH and CDR2 LQKENI. The CDR3 nucleotides read TGTGCCAGCCGGACAGGGCCAGATACGCAGTATTTT. Its protein is CASRTGPDTQYF.

The chain uses TRBV19 and TRBJ2-7, with D perhaps being TRBD1 or TRBD2 (5 bases each). The CDR3 loop spans 14 amino acids. From germline, CDR1 is LNHDA and CDR2 SQIVND (reference sequence). V lost 6 bases to trimming and J lost 2 bases, with 14 bases between them. The CDR3 sequence is CASSSGTNTYEQYF. The CDR3 DNA follows: TGTGCCAGTAGCTCCGGGACGAACACCTACGAGCAGTACTTC.

The chain employs TRBV10-3 and TRBJ2-1; 10 positions match TRBD2. CDR3 size: 15 residues. Germline CDR1 is ENHRY and CDR2 is SYGVKD. V trimming: 0 bases; J trimming: 6 bases; junction bases outside the gene matches: 2. CDR3 sequence: CAISESTSGTNEQFF. The CDR3 nucleotides read TGTGCCATCAGTGAGTCAACTAGCGGGACCAATGAGCAGTTCTTC.

The chain carries TRBV9 and TRBJ1-3, with TRBD1 matching 8 bases. The V gene end was trimmed by 3 bases and the J gene end by 2 bases; junction bases not matched to a gene: 7. From germline, CDR1 is SGDLS and CDR2 YYNGEE. There are 16 residues in the CDR3. In nucleotides, the CDR3 is TGTGCCAGCAGCGGCGGACAGGGCCGGCCTGGAAACACCATATATTTT. It yields the protein CASSGGQGRPGNTIYF.

The chain is built from TRBV2 and TRBJ1-2; D remains unclear. In germline, CDR1 is SNHLY, CDR2 FYNNEI. V shed 4 bases and J shed 0 bases, with 9 bases lying between them. This CDR3 has 14 amino acids. CDR3 region: CASSGRGANYGYTF. The CDR3 region has the DNA TGTGCCAGCAGTGGCCGGGGAGCTAACTATGGCTACACCTTC.

The chain links TRBV28 to TRBJ2-1, with 13 bases identical to TRBD2. CDR3 length: 14 amino acids. CDR1 is MDHEN, CDR2 SYDVKM, per germline. Unmatched junction bases numbered 2, after V lost 6 bases and J lost 6 bases. CDR3 protein: CASSRLAGGNEQFF. The CDR3, as DNA: TGTGCCAGCAGCCGACTAGCGGGAGGCAATGAGCAGTTCTTC.

This clone was counted a single time. The V and J genes are TRBV5-8 and TRBJ2-2; tentatively, D is TRBD2 (6 bases). Trimming took off 7 bases at V and 4 bases at J, with 14 bases between the two ends. CDR3 length: 14 amino acids. From germline, CDR1 is SGHTS and CDR2 YDEGEE. The CDR3 DNA is TGTGCCAGCGCGGAGGGCCCAAGCACCGGGGAGCTGTTTTTT. It yields the protein CASAEGPSTGELFF.

The CDR3 region has the DNA TGTGCCAGCAGTGACGGTAGGACAGGACAGGGCTACACCTTC. Protein sequence: CASSDGRTGQGYTF. This sequence joins TRBV6-4 and TRBJ1-2, with 7 bases that match TRBD1. V dropped 2 bases and J dropped 8; count of bases not matched to a gene: 8. CDR1 MRHNA and CDR2 SNTAGT come from the germline V gene. The CDR3 extends over 14 amino acids.

CDR3 region: CASSAAMGQGKTEAFF. In DNA, the CDR3 is TGCGCCAGCAGCGCGGCCATGGGTCAGGGAAAAACTGAAGCTTTCTTT. The chain recombines TRBV5-1 with TRBJ1-1; possible D gene TRBD1, 5 bases. V shed 4 bases and J shed 5 bases, with 21 bases lying between them. The germline CDR1 and CDR2 sequences are SGHRS and YFSETQ. The CDR3 is 16 residues long.

This chain joins TRBV5-4 and TRBJ2-7; 14 bases agree with TRBD2. The V gene end was trimmed by 3 bases and the J gene end by 3 bases; junction bases not matched to a gene: 2. This CDR3 has 15 amino acids. Germline V gives CDR1 SGHNT, CDR2 YYREEE (reference sequence). The CDR3 DNA reads TGTGCCAGCAGCTATGGGACTAGCGGGAGCTACGAGCAGTACTTC. Translated, it gives CASSYGTSGSYEQYF. Full variable domain (rest looked up from reference TRBV5-4 and TRBJ2-7): ETGVTQSPTHLIKTRGQQVTLRCSSQSGHNTVSWYQQALGQGPQFIFQYYREEENGRGNFPPRFSGLQFPNYSSELNVNALELDDSALYLCASSYGTSGSYEQYFGPGTRLTVT.

This chain joins TRBV6-5 and TRBJ2-5; D is perhaps TRBD2 (5 bases). The CDR3 covers 14 residues. The V end was cut by 0 bases, the J end by 5 bases, with 10 bases between. Germline CDR1 is MNHEY and CDR2 is SVGAGI. The chain's CDR3 is CASSYSSRRETQYF. CDR3 DNA sequence: TGTGCCAGCAGTTACTCATCCAGGAGGGAGACCCAGTACTTC.

This chain uses TRBV6-8 with TRBJ2-5, with D possibly being TRBD1 (5 bases). The CDR3 totals 15 residues. V was clipped by 5 bases and J by 1 base, with 14 bases between them. The germline CDR1 and CDR2 sequences are MNHGY and SAAAGT. This CDR3 reads CASSPVRTSQETQYF. As DNA, the CDR3 is TGTGCCAGCAGTCCCGTTAGGACAAGCCAAGAGACCCAGTACTTC.

The sample holds one count of this clone. The genes are TRBV7-6 and TRBJ2-3, with D possibly TRBD2 on 6 matching bases. The CDR3 spans 15 residues. Trimming shortened V by 1 base and J by 4 bases, and 12 bases separated the two germline ends. Germline assignment: CDR1 SGHVS and CDR2 FNYEAQ. The CDR3 DNA follows: TGTGCCAGCAGCTTAGGGGAGGCCAGGCCAGATACGCAGTATTTT. Protein product: CASSLGEARPDTQYF.

This chain joins TRBV4-1 and TRBJ1-2; maybe TRBD1 (6 bases). Per the germline V gene, CDR1 is MGHRA and CDR2 is YSYEKL. V lost 4 bases to trimming and J lost 5 bases, with 20 bases between them. The CDR3 spans 16 residues. CDR3 nucleotide sequence: TGCGCCAGCAGCCGCAACGGACAGCGCGGGGGGTATGGCTACACCTTC. This encodes CASSRNGQRGGYGYTF.

In regard to this clone: The junction differs from germline at one of its ends, possibly a read error. The chain employs TRBV14 and TRBJ2-3, with D perhaps TRBD2 (6 bases). Looked up from germline, CDR1 is SGHDN and CDR2 is FVKESK. CDR3 length: 14 residues. CDR3 DNA sequence: TGTGCCAGCTGCCAGGGCGGGGCGATAGATACGCAGTATTTT. As protein: CASCQGGAIDTQYF.